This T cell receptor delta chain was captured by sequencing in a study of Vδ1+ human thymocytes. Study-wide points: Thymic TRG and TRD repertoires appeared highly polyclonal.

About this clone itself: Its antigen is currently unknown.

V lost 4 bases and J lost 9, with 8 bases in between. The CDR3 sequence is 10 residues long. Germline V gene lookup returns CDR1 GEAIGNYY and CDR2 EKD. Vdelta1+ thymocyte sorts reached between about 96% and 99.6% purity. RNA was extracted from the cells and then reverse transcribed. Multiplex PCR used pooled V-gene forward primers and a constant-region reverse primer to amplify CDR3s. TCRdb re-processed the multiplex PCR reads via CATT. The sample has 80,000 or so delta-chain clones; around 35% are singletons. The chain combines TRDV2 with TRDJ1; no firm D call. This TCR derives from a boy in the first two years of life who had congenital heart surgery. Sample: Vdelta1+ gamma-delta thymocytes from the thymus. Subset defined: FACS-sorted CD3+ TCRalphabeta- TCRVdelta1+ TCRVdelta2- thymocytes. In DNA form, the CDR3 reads TGTGCCTGTGATGGCGGCGAACTCATCTTT. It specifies CACDGGELIF.